This T cell receptor beta chain was recovered during a study of T-cell reconstitution after alpha-beta-depleted transplantation in children. For TCRbeta, the library was prepared with unique molecular identifiers. MiXCR was run by TCRdb on the PCR reads, yielding one entry per CDR3 protein. The repertoire includes some 290,000 distinct CDR3 sequences, over 20% of them detected once, and around 9.9% sits in the top ten. This clonotype was found a few times. Its antigen remains unidentified. Germline V gene data show CDR1 as MNHEY and CDR2 as SVGAGI. The CDR3 is 21 amino acids. Losses at the gene ends were 6 bases for V and 0 bases for J; bases not matched to a gene: 22. General study findings and limits: At the one-year point after transplant, T-cell counts and TCRbeta diversity were found to come mostly from T cells that had been newly produced. There were some patients whose high TCRbeta diversity at day 60 came from surviving recipient T cells and thymic progenitors. Reportedly, roughly two months post-transplant, alpha-beta T cells arose from several hundred expanded graft clones.

The sequencing here drew on PBMCs, mostly from graft donor cells, taken 180 days after TCRalphabeta/CD19-depleted stem cell transplant. The rearrangement uses TRBV6-5 and TRBJ2-7; TRBD2 aligns across 11 bases. This receptor was obtained from a male patient between 5 and 17 years old who had a stem cell transplant for acute lymphoblastic leukemia, so the T cells may come from the graft donor. The CDR3 sequence: CASSPQGASVAGGKLSYEQYF. DNA of the CDR3: TGTGCCAGCAGCCCACAGGGGGCATCGGTAGCGGGAGGGAAACTCTCCTACGAGCAGTACTTC.